This entry concerns a single T cell receptor beta chain. Its target antigen remains unknown. The sample holds no much larger clone one base away, and base qualities are not on file. TCRbeta CDR3 regions were amplified from genomic DNA using the immunoSEQ Assay, a bias-controlled multiplex PCR. On the authors' methods: Nucleated cell counts per sample were estimated from amplification of reference gene primers within the assay. To quantify the absolute abundance of each unique TCRbeta CDR3 rearrangement, sequence reads were collapsed and filtered. For each sample, productive Simpson clonality was calculated by taking the square root of Simpson's diversity index across productive rearrangements. TCRdb holds this immuneACCESS table with in-frame rearrangements only. Some clones are missing; in checked studies, unresolved V genes explain under half, and the rest has no known cause. Clonal size and the V and J genes are those of that table, whereas D and trimming came from the DNA. Counted in this sample were about 200,000 clones; around four fifths of them appeared once. Clones ranked in the top ten supply roughly 0.91% of the sample.

This entry is derived from a study of blood T cell repertoires in COVID-19 (dated by TCRdb to the early 2020s). Regarding the complete study: Samples from collaborators originated in the United States, Italy and Spain and spanned both the acute and convalescent phases of COVID-19. The material from the prospective study consisted of cDNA or gDNA derived from T cells, B-cell-depleted T cells, or PBMCs. Subjects who had been exposed to COVID-19, were actively infected with it, or had recovered from it provided the deeply sampled blood TCRbeta repertoires that made up the dataset. The repertoires were made available in a free public database intended to serve as a resource for research on the immune response to SARS-CoV-2. The samples were drawn from the first 160 participants of the ongoing ImmuneRACE study and from more than 1,000 subjects provided by 6 global collaborators. The sample metadata nearly always contained a de-identified subject ID, COVID-19 status, age in years and sex. Where HLA class I and class II types were available, the types were taken from metadata supplied by the sample provider, not from assay-based typing. Overall study outcomes, separate from this receptor: How much clinical and demographic metadata was included differed by source and by participant, and the metadata was provided uncurated.

According to the germline V gene, CDR1 reads SGHRS and CDR2 reads YFSETQ. Taken from cysteine to phenylalanine, the CDR3 has 14 residues. CDR3 DNA only is kept here, 42 bases in frame from base 1. Trimming removed 3 bases from V and 7 bases from J; the gene matches leave 5 bases unexplained. In Seattle, one collaborating source enrolled patients while the infection was active and tracked those patients longitudinally over the course of disease. The collaborating institutions used their own protocols to collect whole blood in K2EDTA tubes. Collaborator samples were shipped for TCRbeta analysis as frozen whole blood, isolated PBMCs, or DNA extracted from either sample type.

Here the chain combines TRBV5-1 and TRBJ1-2; 11 central nucleotides agree with TRBD1. The source of this sequence is a man aged 55 to 70 with COVID-19, enrolled during active disease. Material: peripheral blood. The CDR3 in this case is CASSSGQGALGYTF. The DNA sequence is as follows: TGCGCCAGCAGCTCCGGACAGGGGGCTCTTGGCTACACCTTC.